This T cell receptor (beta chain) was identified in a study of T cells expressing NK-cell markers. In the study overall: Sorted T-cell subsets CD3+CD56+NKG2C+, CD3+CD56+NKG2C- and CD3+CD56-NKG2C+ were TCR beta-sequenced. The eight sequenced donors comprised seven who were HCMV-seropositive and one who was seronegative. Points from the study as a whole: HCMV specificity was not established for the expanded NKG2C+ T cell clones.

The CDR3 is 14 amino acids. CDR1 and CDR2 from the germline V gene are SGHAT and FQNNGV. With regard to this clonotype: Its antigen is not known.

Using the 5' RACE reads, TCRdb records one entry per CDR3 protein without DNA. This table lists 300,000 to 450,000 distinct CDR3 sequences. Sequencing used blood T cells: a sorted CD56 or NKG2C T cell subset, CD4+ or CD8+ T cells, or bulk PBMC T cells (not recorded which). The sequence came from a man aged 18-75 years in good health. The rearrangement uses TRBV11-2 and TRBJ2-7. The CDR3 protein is CASGLSQGPYEQYF.